The 3 T cell receptor beta chains given below trace back to one sample, sequenced in a study of T cells in Graves' hyperthyroidism and ophthalmopathy. What was amplified from RNA transcripts were TCR beta CDR3 regions. The primer set for the first-round RT-PCR of the TCR CDR3 was HTBI. TCRdb re-called the multiplex PCR reads through MiXCR, storing one row per CDR3 protein. This table holds 600,000 or so distinct CDR3 sequences, 14% found once. Sequencing was performed on blood. These receptors were taken from a woman aged 50 to 60 with Graves' ophthalmopathy.

This clonotype was observed at least ten times. The J gene is TRBJ2-3, the V gene TRBV12-3 or TRBV12-4; 7 nucleotides match TRBD2. The CDR3 consists of 15 residues. V shed 5 bases, J shed 4 bases, and the junction held 9 bases outside the gene matches. The CDR3 DNA is TGTGCCAGCAGTACCCCCGGGACTAAAGCAGATACGCAGTATTTT. It encodes CASSTPGTKADTQYF.

This rearrangement joins TRBV19 to TRBJ1-5, with D maybe TRBD1 (5 bases). Per the germline V gene, CDR1 is LNHDA and CDR2 is SQIVND (reference sequence). V was trimmed by 6 bases and J by 1 base, leaving 13 bases between them. The CDR3 contains 15 residues. CDR3 residues: CASRRDGSSNQPQHF. The CDR3 coding sequence is TGTGCCAGTAGAAGGGACGGCTCGAGCAATCAGCCCCAGCATTTT.

This clonotype appeared many times. The V and J genes are TRBV28 and TRBJ1-2; D is possibly TRBD1 (6 bases). This CDR3 is built from 14 residues. V gave up 5 bases and J gave up 0 bases, with 10 bases separating them. Germline CDR1 is MDHEN and CDR2 is SYDVKM. The CDR3 sequence: CASSGTHPNYGYTF. CDR3 nucleotide sequence: TGTGCCAGCAGTGGGACACACCCTAACTATGGCTACACCTTC.